The present T cell receptor beta chain was sequenced within a study of blood T cells in healthy people across ages. Overall study findings and caveats: Getting older went along with TCR beta diversity per million T cells dropping roughly linearly.

In the case of this clonotype: Its target is not known.

Germline-derived CDR1 and CDR2 are DFQATT and SNEGSKA (reference sequence). The germline V and J ends were trimmed by 6 bases and 4 bases, with 9 bases remaining between them. The CDR3 runs to 11 residues. A sample-barcoded 5' primer and a J-beta primer mix were used in a second PCR of about 6 to 11 cycles. Tags on each cDNA molecule came from a template-switch adaptor with 12 random nucleotides. TCRdb passed the 5' RACE reads through MiXCR, listing each CDR3 protein once. The repertoire holds approximately 800,000 distinct CDR3 sequences, with about three fifths as singletons. The V and J genes are TRBV20-1 and TRBJ1-2; D is uncertain. The sequencing sample was made of blood. The sequence was collected from a man aged 30-40 years in good health. DNA of the CDR3: TGCAGTGCCAAGTCCACCTATGGCTACACCTTC. It is translated as CSAKSTYGYTF.